Listed here are 22 T cell receptor beta chains from one sample, sequenced in a study of shared clonotypes between healthy human individuals. Sequencing used immunoSEQ multiplex PCR; TCRdb keeps in-frame clones, though not all of them. The data hold about 2.4 million clones, with 80% to 95% observed a single time. The sample was naive CD4+ T cells from PBMCs. Regarding subset: CD45RA+ positively selected. These receptors came from a man younger than 35 in good health. Some clones in this sample may be carry-over from other donors' samples.

V usage is TRBV15 and J usage is TRBJ2-1, with D uncertain. The germline V and J ends were trimmed by 1 base and 5 bases, with 12 bases remaining between them. The CDR3 runs 15 residues. Germline V gene data show CDR1 as LNHNV and CDR2 as YYDKDF (reference sequence). Written as DNA, the CDR3 is TGTGCCACCAGCAGAGGGTCTCCGGCTAACAATGAGCAGTTCTTC. The encoded protein is CATSRGSPANNEQFF.

In its sample, this clone was seen once. The CDR3 DNA sequence: TGTGCCAGCAGCTTGTTCGGACTAGTTGGGTATTTT. Translating gives CASSLFGLVGYF. The chain links TRBV7-2 to TRBJ2-3; 7 bases align to TRBD2. The junction had 8 bases not matched to a gene; V was cut back by 3 bases and J by 14 bases. Per germline, CDR1 SGHTA and CDR2 FQGNSA. This CDR3 has 12 amino acids.

The V and J genes are TRBV27 and TRBJ1-1, with 12 bases matching TRBD1. The J segment lost 5 bases and the V segment lost 7 bases, leaving 5 bases of the junction unmatched. In germline, CDR1 is MNHEY, CDR2 SMNVEV (reference sequence). This CDR3 has 14 residues. CDR3 sequence reads: CASMGDRGRTEAFF. In nucleotides, the CDR3 is TGTGCCAGCATGGGGGACAGGGGGCGGACTGAAGCTTTCTTT.

This chain uses TRBV6-6 with TRBJ2-7; TRBD2 aligns across 7 bases. V was clipped by 8 bases and J by 2 bases; unmatched bases: 9. The CDR3 has 14 amino acids. From germline, CDR1 is MNHNY and CDR2 SVGAGI (reference sequence). The DNA for the CDR3 is TGTGCCAGCGGGTCTAGCGGCGCGGCCTACGAGCAGTACTTC. Encoded protein: CASGSSGAAYEQYF.

With respect to this clone: Other nucleotide sequences from this sample produce the same CDR3. The chain joins TRBV9 to TRBJ2-5; 7 nucleotides match TRBD2. This CDR3 has 14 amino acids. Germline V lookup: CDR1 SGDLS, CDR2 YYNGEE. J lost 4 bases, V lost 3 bases, and 6 bases had no gene match. The CDR3, as DNA: TGTGCCAGCAGCGGAGGCACGGGAGGAGAGACCCAGTACTTC. It yields the protein CASSGGTGGETQYF.

The genes are TRBV19 and TRBJ2-1; D call uncertain. Germline V gene data show CDR1 as LNHDA and CDR2 as SQIVND (reference sequence). The CDR3 has 12 amino acids. V dropped 1 base and J dropped 8 bases, with 6 bases sitting between them. CDR3 bases: TGTGCCAGTAGTATAGCCCTCGATGAGCAGTTCTTC. Translated, it gives CASSIALDEQFF.

The chain combines TRBV19 with TRBJ1-1, with D possibly matching TRBD1 (6 bases). Germline assignment: CDR1 LNHDA and CDR2 SQIVND (reference sequence). V lost 6 bases, J lost 5 bases, and 19 bases lay in between. This CDR3 is built from 15 residues. CDR3 residues: CASSILRGAETEAFF. Written as DNA, the CDR3 is TGTGCCAGTAGCATCCTGCGGGGGGCGGAAACTGAAGCTTTCTTT.

The CDR3 loop is CASSRATSGSTDTQYF. In DNA, the CDR3 is TGCGCCAGCAGTCGAGCGACTAGCGGGAGTACGGATACGCAGTATTTT. The chain combines TRBV4-3 with TRBJ2-3; 12 bases fit TRBD2. Germline assignment: CDR1 LGHNA and CDR2 YSLEER. J lost 6 bases, V lost 6 bases, and 10 bases had no gene match. The CDR3 extends over 16 amino acids.

The chain joins TRBV5-1 to TRBJ1-4; D gene unclear. This CDR3 spans 13 amino acids. Trimming shortened V by 4 bases and J by 6 bases, and 10 bases separated the two germline ends. Looked up from germline, CDR1 is SGHRS and CDR2 is YFSETQ. The chain's CDR3 is CASSPSPHEKLFF. The CDR3 DNA is TGCGCCAGCAGCCCTTCGCCTCATGAAAAACTGTTTTTT. The variable domain in full, with the rest retrieved from reference TRBV5-1 and TRBJ1-4, is KAGVTQTPRYLIKTRGQQVTLSCSPISGHRSVSWYQQTPGQGLQFLFEYFSETQRNKGNFPGRFSGRQFSNSRSEMNVSTLELGDSALYLCASSPSPHEKLFFGSGTQLSVL.

Details on this clone: Other DNA variants within this sample encode the same CDR3. The V call is TRBV5-6, the J call TRBJ2-3; no reliable D call. The CDR3 runs to 13 residues. Germline V CDR1 and CDR2: SGHDT, YYEEEE. V lost 2 bases to trimming and J lost 0 bases, with 4 bases between them. The CDR3 loop is CASSFSSTDTQYF. CDR3 bases: TGTGCCAGCAGCTTCTCTAGCACAGATACGCAGTATTTT.

This clone was detected only a few times. V and J are TRBV6-5 and TRBJ1-1; D unclear. Trimming stripped 8 bases from V and 8 bases from J, with 12 bases between. CDR3 length: 11 amino acids. From germline, CDR1 is MNHEY and CDR2 SVGAGI. The CDR3 here is CASFYSTEAFF. DNA for the CDR3: TGTGCCAGCTTTTACTCGACGGAAGCTTTCTTT.

This rearrangement joins TRBV18 to TRBJ1-5, with 7 positions matching TRBD1. There are 15 residues in the CDR3. V shed 6 bases and J 4 bases; nucleotides not matched to a gene: 9. Per germline, CDR1 KGHSH and CDR2 LQKENI. CDR3: CASSAGTVENQPQHF. CDR3 DNA: TGTGCCAGCTCTGCGGGGACAGTAGAGAATCAGCCCCAGCATTTT. The full variable domain, completed using reference TRBV18 and TRBJ1-5, is NAGVMQNPRHLVRRRGQEARLRCSPMKGHSHVYWYRQLPEEGLKFMVYLQKENIIDESGMPKERFSAEFPKEGPSILRIQQVVRGDSAAYFCASSAGTVENQPQHFGDGTRLSIL.

This chain links TRBV9 with TRBJ2-1; either TRBD1 or TRBD2 may fit D (5 bases each). V was clipped by 4 bases and J by 0 bases, with 14 bases between them. CDR3 size: 16 residues. CDR1 is SGDLS and CDR2 is YYNGEE in the germline V gene. The chain's CDR3 is CASSQGPPGSYNEQFF. In DNA form, the CDR3 reads TGTGCCAGCAGCCAGGGACCTCCTGGCTCCTACAATGAGCAGTTCTTC.

The genes are TRBV7-9 and TRBJ1-2; D is possibly TRBD1 (5 bases). Trimming pared 6 bases from V and 8 bases from J, leaving 22 bases between. CDR3 size: 15 residues. The V gene's germline CDR1 is SEHNR and CDR2 FQNEAQ (reference sequence). CDR3 nucleotide sequence: TGTGCCAGCAGTCTTGACAGCCCTGGTTATAGAGGCTACACCTTC. As protein: CASSLDSPGYRGYTF.

The rearrangement uses TRBV7-8 and TRBJ2-7; 13 nucleotides line up with TRBD2. The CDR3 has 16 amino acids. Germline V gene sequence: CDR1 SGHVS, CDR2 FQNEAQ. V was clipped by 0 bases and J by 6 bases; unmatched bases: 5. The CDR3: CASSLARLAGGGEQYF. The DNA of the CDR3 is TGTGCCAGCAGCTTAGCCCGACTAGCGGGAGGTGGCGAGCAGTACTTC.

This clone was counted a single time. V usage is TRBV5-1 and J usage is TRBJ2-2; 9 positions agree with TRBD1. With 5 bases clipped from V and 5 bases from J, the junction kept 4 bases outside the gene matches. The CDR3 loop spans 14 amino acids. The germline V gene encodes CDR1 SGHRS and CDR2 YFSETQ. CDR3 nucleotide sequence: TGCGCCAGCAGAGGGGACAGGGAAACCGGGGAGCTGTTTTTT. Translation: CASRGDRETGELFF.

This sequence joins TRBV6-4 and TRBJ2-3; tentatively, D is TRBD1 (6 bases). Germline V lookup: CDR1 MRHNA, CDR2 SNTAGT. Trimming took 5 bases from V and 2 from J, leaving 14 bases between them. The CDR3 spans 15 residues. The CDR3 region is CASSPGQSSTDTQYF. The CDR3 DNA reads TGTGCCAGCAGTCCAGGACAGTCATCCACAGATACGCAGTATTTT.

The chain links TRBV10-3 to TRBJ1-2; the D gene is possibly TRBD1 (6 bases). Germline assignment: CDR1 ENHRY and CDR2 SYGVKD. The ends were cut back, 2 bases at V and 7 bases at J, with 17 bases in the middle. The CDR3 runs 15 residues. CDR3: CAISEPKMGAFGYTF. The CDR3 DNA reads TGTGCCATCAGTGAGCCCAAGATGGGGGCCTTTGGCTACACCTTC.

As concerns this clone: Other DNA sequences in this sample translate to the same CDR3. CDR3 DNA sequence: TGTGCCAGCAGTGAAATAGCGGGAGTGGGCGAGCAGTACTTC. This encodes CASSEIAGVGEQYF. The J gene is TRBJ2-7, the V gene TRBV2; 9 bases fit TRBD2. The length of the CDR3 is 14 residues. Trimming removed 2 bases from V and 6 bases from J; junction bases left unmatched: 5. The germline V gene has CDR1 SNHLY and CDR2 FYNNEI.

The CDR3 spells CAWSSGRAADTQYF. CDR3 bases: TGTGCCTGGAGTAGCGGGAGGGCCGCAGATACGCAGTATTTT. V usage is TRBV30 and J usage is TRBJ2-3, with 10 bases lining up with TRBD2. V lost 2 bases and J lost 4; bases outside the gene matches: 3. The CDR3 sequence is 14 residues long. From germline, CDR1 is GTSNPN and CDR2 SVGIG (reference sequence).

This clone was recorded once. V and J are TRBV5-1 and TRBJ1-2; 9 nucleotides agree with TRBD1. Germline CDR1 and CDR2: SGHRS and YFSETQ. The V gene end was trimmed by 5 bases and the J gene end by 1 base; junction bases not matched to a gene: 15. The CDR3 is 18 residues long. The CDR3 nucleotides read TGCGCCAGCAGTGTGGACAGGGGAAGAGGGGATTTTAACTATGGCTACACCTTC. Amino acid sequence: CASSVDRGRGDFNYGYTF. The full variable domain, with the rest looked up from reference TRBV5-1 and TRBJ1-2, is KAGVTQTPRYLIKTRGQQVTLSCSPISGHRSVSWYQQTPGQGLQFLFEYFSETQRNKGNFPGRFSGRQFSNSRSEMNVSTLELGDSALYLCASSVDRGRGDFNYGYTFGSGTRLTVV.

The chain links TRBV5-1 to TRBJ2-2; no clear D gene. Germline values: CDR1 SGHRS, CDR2 YFSETQ. V was cut by 4 bases and J by 5 bases, with 12 bases left in between. This CDR3 has 14 residues. CDR3 loop: CASSQTWGTGELFF. The CDR3 bases are TGCGCCAGCAGCCAAACATGGGGAACCGGGGAGCTGTTTTTT.